This T cell receptor (beta chain) was identified in a study of metastatic and nonmetastatic thyroid tumors. The wider study: Samples came from malignant and benign thyroid patients, and repertoires were compared across blood and tumor or nodule tissue. Whole-study results and caveats: Reported TCR beta diversity, measured in blood and tumor, was significantly higher for malignant thyroid tumors than for benign nodules.

Original methodology: Researchers built a distant-metastasis classifier for papillary thyroid cancer that drew on CDR3 differences across clinicopathological groups. TCRdb reprocessed the PCR reads via MiXCR. What appears here as the V and J calls and clone size reflects TCRdb's work, not the paper's. Found here are about 40,000 clones, about an eighth of them singletons; the top ten hold roughly 25%. The table lists this clone with many counts. As yet, its antigen is unknown. Sequence at one end of the junction differs from germline and may be a read error. All patients reached thyroid surgery having received no treatment beforehand. This TCR derives from a female donor with papillary thyroid cancer or a benign thyroid nodule (not recorded which). Some clones in this sample may be carry-over from other donors' samples. The sample comprised blood.

In nucleotides, the CDR3 is TGTGCCAGCAGCCCCTCCTACAATGGGCAGTTCTTC. It specifies CASSPSYNGQFF. The genes are TRBV2 and TRBJ2-1; D is ambiguous. Per the germline V gene, CDR1 is SNHLY and CDR2 is FYNNEI. The CDR3 contains 12 residues.